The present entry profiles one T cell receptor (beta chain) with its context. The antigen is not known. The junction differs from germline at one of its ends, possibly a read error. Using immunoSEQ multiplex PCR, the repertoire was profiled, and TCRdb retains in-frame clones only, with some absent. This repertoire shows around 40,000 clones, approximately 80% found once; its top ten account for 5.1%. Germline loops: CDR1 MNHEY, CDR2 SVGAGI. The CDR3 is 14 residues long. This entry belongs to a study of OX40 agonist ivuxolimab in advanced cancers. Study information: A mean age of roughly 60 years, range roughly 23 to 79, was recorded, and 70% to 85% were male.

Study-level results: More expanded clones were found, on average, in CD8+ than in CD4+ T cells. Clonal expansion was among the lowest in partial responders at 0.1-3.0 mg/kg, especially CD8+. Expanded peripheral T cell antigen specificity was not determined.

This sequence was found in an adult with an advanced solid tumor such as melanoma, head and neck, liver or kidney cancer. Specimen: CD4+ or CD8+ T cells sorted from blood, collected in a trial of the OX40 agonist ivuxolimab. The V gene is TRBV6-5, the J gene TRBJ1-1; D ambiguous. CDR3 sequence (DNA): TGTGTCAGCAATAGCGGGTCGATGAACACTGAAGCTTTCTTT. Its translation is CVSNSGSMNTEAFF.